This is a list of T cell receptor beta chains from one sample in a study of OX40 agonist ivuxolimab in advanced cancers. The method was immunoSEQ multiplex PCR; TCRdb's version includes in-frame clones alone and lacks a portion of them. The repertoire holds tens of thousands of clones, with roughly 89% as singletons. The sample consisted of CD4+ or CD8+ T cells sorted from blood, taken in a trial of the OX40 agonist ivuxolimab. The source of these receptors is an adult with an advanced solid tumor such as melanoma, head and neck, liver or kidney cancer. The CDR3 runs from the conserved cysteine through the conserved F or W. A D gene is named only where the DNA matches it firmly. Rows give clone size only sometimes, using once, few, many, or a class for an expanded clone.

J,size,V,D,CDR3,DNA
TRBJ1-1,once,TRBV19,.,CASSPVGGTNTEAFF,TGTGCCAGTAGTCCCGTGGGCGGGACGAACACTGAAGCTTTCTTT
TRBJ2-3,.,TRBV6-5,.,CASGGGRTADTQYF,TGTGCCAGCGGGGGGGGGCGCACCGCAGATACGCAGTATTTT
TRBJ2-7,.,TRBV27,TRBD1,CASSFHGTGGYEQYF,TGTGCCAGCAGTTTCCACGGGACAGGGGGCTACGAGCAGTACTTC
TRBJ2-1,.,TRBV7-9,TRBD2,CASSLKVRLAGSYNEQFF,TGTGCCAGCAGCTTAAAAGTTAGGCTAGCGGGGTCCTACAATGAGCAGTTCTTC
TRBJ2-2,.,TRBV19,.,CASSQATGTGELFF,TGTGCCAGTAGTCAGGCCACGGGGACCGGGGAGCTGTTTTTT
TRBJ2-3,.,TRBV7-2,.,CASSPSGADTQYF,TGTGCCAGCAGCCCCTCGGGGGCAGATACGCAGTATTTT
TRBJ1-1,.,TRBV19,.,CASSWQANTEAFF,TGTGCCAGTAGTTGGCAGGCGAACACTGAAGCTTTCTTT
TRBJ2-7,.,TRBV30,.,CAWSVIWGYEQYF,TGTGCCTGGAGTGTAATCTGGGGGTACGAGCAGTACTTC
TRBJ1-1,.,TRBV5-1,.,CASRAGGGGNTEAFF,TGCGCCAGCAGGGCTGGCGGGGGTGGGAACACTGAAGCTTTCTTT
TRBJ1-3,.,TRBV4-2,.,CASSQDHGGLTSGNTIYF,TGTGCCAGCAGCCAAGATCACGGGGGGCTAACCTCTGGAAACACCATATATTTT
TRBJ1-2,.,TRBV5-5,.,CASSLAGDNYGYTF,TGTGCCAGCAGCTTGGCCGGTGATAACTATGGCTACACCTTC
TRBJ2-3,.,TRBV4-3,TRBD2,CASSQDGLAGGFVRTDTQYF,TGCGCCAGCAGCCAAGACGGACTAGCGGGAGGGTTCGTTAGGACAGATACGCAGTATTTT
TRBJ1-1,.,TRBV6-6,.,CASTWTEEDTEAFF,TGTGCCAGCACCTGGACAGAAGAGGACACTGAAGCTTTCTTT
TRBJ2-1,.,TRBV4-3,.,CASVTEGQGYNEQFF,TGCGCCAGTGTGACGGAGGGGCAAGGGTACAATGAGCAGTTCTTC
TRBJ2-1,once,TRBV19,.,CASSPSGELSNEQFF,TGTGCCAGTAGCCCCTCCGGTGAATTGAGCAATGAGCAGTTCTTC
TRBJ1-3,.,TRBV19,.,CASSIGNTIYF,TGTGCCAGTAGTATCGGAAACACCATATATTTT
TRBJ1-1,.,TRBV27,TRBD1,CASSGRQGLNTEAFF,TGTGCCAGCAGTGGCAGACAGGGTCTGAACACTGAAGCTTTCTTT
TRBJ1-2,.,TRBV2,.,CASSESGQSYGYTF,TGTGCCAGCAGTGAATCAGGACAGTCCTATGGCTACACCTTC
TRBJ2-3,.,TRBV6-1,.,CASRTDGDTQYF,TGTGCCAGCAGGACAGATGGGGATACGCAGTATTTT
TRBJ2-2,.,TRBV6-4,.,CASSVGPNTGELFF,TGTGCCAGCAGTGTGGGACCTAACACCGGGGAGCTGTTTTTT
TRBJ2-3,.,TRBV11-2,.,CASSLGIAVTQYF,TGTGCCAGCAGCTTAGGGATAGCGGTGACGCAGTATTTT
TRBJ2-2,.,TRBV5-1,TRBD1,CASSLGATGGSGELFF,TGCGCCAGCAGCTTGGGGGCGACAGGGGGCTCCGGGGAGCTGTTTTTT
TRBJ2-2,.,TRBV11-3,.,CASSLGLGIGELFF,TGTGCCAGCAGCTTAGGTCTCGGAATCGGGGAGCTGTTTTTT
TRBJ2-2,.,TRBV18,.,CASSQGVQAGELFF,TGTGCCAGCTCACAGGGGGTCCAGGCCGGGGAGCTGTTTTTT